This T cell receptor beta chain is drawn from a study of metastatic and nonmetastatic thyroid tumors. Study-level findings and limits: In blood and tumor, TCR beta diversity was reportedly significantly higher in malignant thyroid tumors than in benign nodules.

TCRdb re-analyzed the PCR reads using MiXCR. This sample carries tens of thousands of clones, around 16% of them seen once, and the ten largest clones take around 9.9%. The CDR3 is 14 residues long. Germline-derived CDR1 and CDR2 are SGHVS and FQNEAQ. For this clone: Antigen: not known. One end of the junction fails to match germline, which may point to a read error.

The entire patient cohort was treatment-naive prior to thyroid surgery. The sequence came from a female donor with papillary thyroid cancer or a benign thyroid nodule (not recorded which). Some clones in this sample may be carry-over from other donors' samples. Sequencing was carried out using tumor tissue. The V gene is TRBV7-8, the J gene TRBJ1-6; 7 bases are a match to TRBD1. Here the CDR3 DNA reads TGTGCCAGCGGCTTAGCCGGGGACAGCCTACCCCTCCACTTT. Translation: CASGLAGDSLPLHF.